The source of this TCR beta chain is a study of CD8 T cells in ankylosing spondylitis. Germline loops: CDR1 SGHRS, CDR2 YFSETQ. V gave up 0 bases and J gave up 6 bases; unmatched junction bases: 7. The CDR3 spans 15 residues. Findings and limits, study-wide: Apparently characteristic of ankylosing spondylitis blood was a TCR beta motif (roughly eight highly homologous variants). In peripheral blood, disease-linked CD8+ clones occurred at relatively low frequencies.

From the 5' RACE reads, TCRdb called clonotypes with MiXCR, one entry per CDR3 protein. This table holds 200,000 to 250,000 distinct CDR3 sequences, roughly 24% found once. In the case of this clonotype: What it recognizes is unknown. Being one base from a much bigger clone, this may be a read error. A read error is likely, as this CDR3 ends without the conserved phenylalanine or tryptophan.

The sequence was collected from a male donor with ankylosing spondylitis or in good health (not recorded which). What was sequenced was blood, either unsorted or a sorted T cell fraction (not recorded which). This chain connects TRBV5-1 to TRBJ2-7, with 9 bases aligning to TRBD1. CDR3 DNA sequence: TGCGCCAGCAGCTTGGGTTCGGGACAGGGACTCGAGCAGTACTAC. This translates into CASSLGSGQGLEQYY.